This record covers a single TCR beta chain. The entry originates in a study of T cells of healthy individuals. The length of the CDR3 is 14 residues. V was clipped by 0 bases and J by 5 bases; unmatched bases: 4. In germline, CDR1 is SGDLS, CDR2 YYNGEE. Using its own MiXCR run on the 5' RACE reads, TCRdb lists one record per CDR3 protein. The top ten hold around 6.5% of the sample, which has over 95,000 distinct CDR3 sequences, roughly a sixth seen once. The chain is built from TRBV9 and TRBJ2-5; 7 nucleotides match TRBD1. This TCR was recovered from a human donor in good health. The DNA for the CDR3 is TGTGCCAGCAGCGTAGGAGGGGGCGGTGAGACCCAGTACTTC. Translating it yields CASSVGGGGETQYF.